This T cell receptor (beta chain) is drawn from a study of vaccination and CD4 T cells after COVID-19. About the study: Post-COVID samples were collected a median approximately 93 days following diagnosis, spanning 35 to 161. A CEFX pool, an HIV-1 Nef pool, or no peptide went to control cultures.

The treatment here: approximately nine-day PBMC culture with coronavirus spike peptide pools or control peptides (ViraFEST assay). The Oncomine TCR Beta short-read assay was applied to DNA of cultured CD4+ T cells. The authors extracted genomic DNA from cultured CD4+ T cells. One entry per CDR3 protein, called by TCRdb with MiXCR from the PCR reads. The sample holds over 10,000 distinct CDR3 sequences, approximately 76% seen once. In germline, CDR1 is MDHEN, CDR2 SYDVKM. CDR3 length: 16 amino acids. With V trimmed by 5 bases and J by 9 bases, 12 bases remained unmatched. Turning to this clonotype: Antigen specificity is unknown.

The material sequenced was CD4+ T cells from blood, cultured in vitro. This receptor was obtained from a human donor who had recovered from COVID-19. The V and J genes are TRBV28 and TRBJ1-6, with 8 bases aligning to TRBD1. The CDR3 protein is CASSPGGRGPGSPLHF. CDR3 nucleotide sequence: TGTGCCAGCAGTCCCGGGGGCAGGGGGCCGGGTTCACCCCTCCACTTT.